This T cell receptor (beta chain) was identified during a study of T cell clonotyping in hematopoietic cell transplantation. Findings and limits, study-wide: Higher Inverse Simpson Index values in graft donor and pretransplant recipient predicted broader posttransplant TCR diversity. Few recipient clonotypes overlapped donors; over 95% were de novo at given depth. After transplant, recipient diversity fell while pathologically expanded clonotypes grew through day 180. CD4 and CD8 repertoire contributions could not be separated without sorting.

V gave up 3 bases and J gave up 1 base; unmatched junction bases: 6. The V gene's germline CDR1 is SGHTA and CDR2 FQGTGA. The CDR3 consists of 16 residues. Profiling relied on immunoSEQ multiplex PCR, and the TCRdb table lists in-frame clones only, not all of them. The sample lists 69,000 or so clones; approximately 94% were seen once. This clone was found once. Its cognate antigen is unknown. This receptor was identified in a man aged 50 to 59 in good health. Some clones in this sample may be carry-over from other donors' samples. The genes are TRBV7-3 and TRBJ2-3; TRBD2 agrees at 8 bases. Sequenced material: peripheral blood mononuclear cells. This chain's CDR3 is CASSFLPLAGTDTQYF. In DNA, the CDR3 is TGTGCCAGCAGCTTCCTACCACTAGCGGGCACAGATACGCAGTATTTT.